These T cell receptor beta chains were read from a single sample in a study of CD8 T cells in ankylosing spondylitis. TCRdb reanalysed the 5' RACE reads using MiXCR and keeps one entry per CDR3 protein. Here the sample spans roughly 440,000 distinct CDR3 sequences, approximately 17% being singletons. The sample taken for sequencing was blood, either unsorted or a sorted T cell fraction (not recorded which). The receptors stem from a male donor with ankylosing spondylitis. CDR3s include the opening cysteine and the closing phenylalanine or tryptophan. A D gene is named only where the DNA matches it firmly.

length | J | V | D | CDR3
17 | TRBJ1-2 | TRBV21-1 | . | CASSLESPGQVRYGYTF
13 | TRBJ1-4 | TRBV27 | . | CASSRLDSEKLFF
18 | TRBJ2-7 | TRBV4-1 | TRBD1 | CASSRSEQGQFPGYEQYF
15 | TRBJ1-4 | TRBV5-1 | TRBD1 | CASSSTGGSNEKLFF
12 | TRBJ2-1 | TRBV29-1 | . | CSVEAQLAGQFF
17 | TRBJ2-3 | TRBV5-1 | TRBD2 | CASSLAGLAGATDTQYF
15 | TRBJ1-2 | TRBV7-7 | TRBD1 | CASSRDRGRINGYTF
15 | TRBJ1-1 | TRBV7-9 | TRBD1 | CATPPGTGESTEAFF
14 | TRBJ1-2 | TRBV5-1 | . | CASRAGGTNYGYTF
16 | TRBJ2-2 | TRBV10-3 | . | CAISESVTGNTGELFF
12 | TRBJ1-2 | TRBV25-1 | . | CASSSGNYGYTF